Listed below are T cell receptor beta chains from one sample, sequenced in a study of blood T cell repertoires in COVID-19. Only in-frame clones appear in the TCRdb table, and some are missing; sequencing was by immunoSEQ multiplex PCR. The data show 450,000 or so clones, nearly 90% seen once. Sequencing was done on a sample of peripheral blood. Receptors were obtained from a man between 18 and 35 years old with COVID-19, enrolled during active disease. Each CDR3 is given with its conserved first and last residue. Fields, in order: J gene, D gene, V gene, clone size, CDR3 protein. D genes are given only for firm matches. Rows may omit the clone size; those that give it use once, few, many or a size class.

TRBJ1-2	-	TRBV7-9	-	CASSLTLIPLQGKDGYTF
TRBJ1-5	TRBD1	TRBV20-1	-	CSASTGEGNQPQHF
TRBJ1-3	-	TRBV7-2	-	CASSLRTPGSSGNTIYF
TRBJ1-6	-	TRBV2	-	CASSLPYNSPLHF
TRBJ1-5	-	TRBV18	once	CASSWDTNQPQHF
TRBJ1-3	TRBD1	TRBV18	-	CASPLADGTAGNTIYF
TRBJ2-3	-	TRBV7-2	few	CASSPTGQPRSTDTQYF
TRBJ2-1	TRBD2	TRBV11-1	-	CASSSSGGYYNEQFF
TRBJ1-2	TRBD1	TRBV15	-	CATSNRDRGGYGYTF
TRBJ2-2	TRBD1	TRBV4-2	-	CASHRGENTGELFF
TRBJ1-3	-	TRBV19	-	CASSIPYRAHTIYF
TRBJ2-1	TRBD1	TRBV29-1	-	CSVPGTGFLEQFF
TRBJ2-3	-	TRBV3-1/TRBV3-2	-	CASSQGSNRGTQYF
TRBJ1-2	TRBD1	TRBV5-6	-	CASSSGDRGNLGGYTF
TRBJ2-2	-	TRBV11-3	-	CASSPSQQYTGELFF
TRBJ2-7	-	TRBV7-2	-	CASSFMATYEQYF
TRBJ1-1	-	TRBV2	-	CASSPIGWTNTEAFF
TRBJ2-7	TRBD1	TRBV5-1	-	CASSSDRVAGYEQYF
TRBJ2-2	TRBD1	TRBV6-6	-	CASSPDRGGTGELFF
TRBJ2-1	TRBD2	TRBV24-1	-	CATSDWTSGNEQFF
TRBJ2-7	-	TRBV7-9	-	CASSLPSRSYEQYF
TRBJ1-2	TRBD1	TRBV24-1	-	CATSDFAGGGYTF
TRBJ1-2	-	TRBV12-3/TRBV12-4	-	CASSLRENYGYTF
TRBJ1-2	-	TRBV13	-	CASSLDPDANYGYTF
TRBJ2-3	TRBD1	TRBV29-1	-	CSVEVGQAAQYF
TRBJ1-2	-	TRBV12-3/TRBV12-4	-	CASNQGGGYGYTF
TRBJ1-2	-	TRBV3-1/TRBV3-2	-	CASSQDRVLGYTF
TRBJ2-7	TRBD2	TRBV19	-	CASSIDFGEGNYEQYF
TRBJ1-3	-	TRBV7-9	-	CASSLAAGNTIYF
TRBJ1-2	-	TRBV18	-	CASSPADSANYGYTF
TRBJ1-2	-	TRBV11-2	few	CASSSGVYGYTF
TRBJ2-7	TRBD1	TRBV7-9	-	CASSMTRDREGEQYF
TRBJ2-5	-	TRBV15	few	CATSSGEWGETQYF
TRBJ1-2	-	TRBV11-1	-	CASSQSRDNYGYTF
TRBJ1-3	-	TRBV7-2	-	CASSYSTGSGNTIYF
TRBJ1-5	TRBD1	TRBV7-9	few	CASSFEVGTGVNQPQHF
TRBJ2-7	TRBD1	TRBV27	-	CASSGTAPYEQYF
TRBJ2-3	TRBD2	TRBV7-8	-	CASSFQAGDTDTQYF
TRBJ2-3	-	TRBV7-2	-	CASSLTRVQSDTQYF
TRBJ2-2	TRBD2	TRBV5-5	-	CASSLAGVGGELFF
TRBJ1-1	TRBD1	TRBV12-3/TRBV12-4	-	CASTGGFTEAFF
TRBJ1-2	TRBD1	TRBV18	-	CASSPPRQGGYGYTF
TRBJ1-4	-	TRBV21-1	-	CASSATSRDRGEKLFF
TRBJ2-7	TRBD1	TRBV19	-	CASSPWDRGYEQYF
TRBJ2-5	TRBD2	TRBV3-1/TRBV3-2	-	CASSQGHGSGNQETQYF
TRBJ2-3	TRBD2	TRBV4-1	once	CASSQLAANTDTQYF
TRBJ2-2	TRBD1	TRBV5-4	-	CASSNTGTGKGGELFF
TRBJ1-5	TRBD1	TRBV7-9	-	CASSPDRDQPQHF
TRBJ2-3	TRBD2	TRBV9	-	CASSVGTSGTDTQYF
TRBJ2-1	TRBD1	TRBV9	-	CASTNPGTGANEQFF
TRBJ1-5	TRBD1	TRBV2	-	CASGQGIQSSNQPQHF
TRBJ2-7	TRBD1	TRBV3-1/TRBV3-2	-	CASSLRQGAHQYF